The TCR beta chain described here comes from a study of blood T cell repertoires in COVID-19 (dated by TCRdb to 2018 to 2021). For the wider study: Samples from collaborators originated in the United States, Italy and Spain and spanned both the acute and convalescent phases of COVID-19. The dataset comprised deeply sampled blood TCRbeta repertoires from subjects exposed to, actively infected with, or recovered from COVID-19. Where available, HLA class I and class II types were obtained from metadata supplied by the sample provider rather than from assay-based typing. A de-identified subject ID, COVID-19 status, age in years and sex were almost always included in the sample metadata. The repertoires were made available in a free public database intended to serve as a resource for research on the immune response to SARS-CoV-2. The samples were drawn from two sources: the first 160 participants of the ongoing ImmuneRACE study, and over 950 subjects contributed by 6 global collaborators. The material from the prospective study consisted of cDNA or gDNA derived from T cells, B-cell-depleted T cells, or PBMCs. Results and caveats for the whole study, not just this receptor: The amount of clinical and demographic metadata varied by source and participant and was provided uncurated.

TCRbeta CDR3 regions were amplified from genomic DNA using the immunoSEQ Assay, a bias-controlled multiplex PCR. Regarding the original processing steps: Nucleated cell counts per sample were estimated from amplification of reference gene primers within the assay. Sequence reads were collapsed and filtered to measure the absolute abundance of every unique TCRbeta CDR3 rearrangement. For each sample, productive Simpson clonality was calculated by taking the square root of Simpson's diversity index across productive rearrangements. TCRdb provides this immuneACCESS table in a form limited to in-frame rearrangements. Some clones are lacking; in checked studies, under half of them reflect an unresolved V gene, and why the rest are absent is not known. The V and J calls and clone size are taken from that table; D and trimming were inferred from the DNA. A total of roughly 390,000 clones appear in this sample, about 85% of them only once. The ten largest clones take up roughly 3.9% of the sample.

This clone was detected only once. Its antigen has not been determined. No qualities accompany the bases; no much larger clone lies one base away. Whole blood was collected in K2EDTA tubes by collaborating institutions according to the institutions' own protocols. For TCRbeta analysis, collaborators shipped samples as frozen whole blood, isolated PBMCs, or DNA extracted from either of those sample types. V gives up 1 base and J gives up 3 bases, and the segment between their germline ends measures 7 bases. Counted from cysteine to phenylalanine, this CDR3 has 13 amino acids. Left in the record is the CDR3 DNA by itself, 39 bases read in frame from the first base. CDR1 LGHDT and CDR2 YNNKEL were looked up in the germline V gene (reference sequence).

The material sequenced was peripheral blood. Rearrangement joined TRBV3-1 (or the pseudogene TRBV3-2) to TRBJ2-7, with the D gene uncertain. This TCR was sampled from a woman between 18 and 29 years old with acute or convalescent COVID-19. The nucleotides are TGTGCCAGCAGCCAAGGTTCCCTCTACGAGCAGTACTTC. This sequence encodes CASSQGSLYEQYF.